Below, 5 T cell receptor beta chains from the same sample are listed, as sequenced in a study of regulatory T cells in long-lasting Graves disease. The time point here: newly diagnosed GD, antithyroid drugs for less than 3 months. From RNA extracted from PBMCs, the TCR library was made. Construction of the TCR beta libraries employed iRepertoire HTBI primers in conjunction with Arm-PCR of CDR3 regions. TCRdb passed the multiplex PCR reads through MiXCR, listing each CDR3 protein once. This sample has 350,000 to 450,000 distinct CDR3 sequences, with 15% found just once. This sample was shared with a second study, whose subject was T cells in Graves' hyperthyroidism and ophthalmopathy.

The source material was peripheral blood mononuclear cells (PBMCs), sampled at new diagnosis, from a patient treated with antithyroid drugs. The receptors were sampled from a woman aged 40 to 50 with Graves disease.

This clonotype was counted ten times or more. The chain joins TRBV20-1 to TRBJ1-1; D is uncertain. From germline, CDR1 is DFQATT and CDR2 SNEGSKA (reference sequence). The CDR3 runs to 10 residues. Trimming cost V 2 bases and J 5 bases, with 3 bases left between them. The CDR3 DNA reads as TGCAGTGCTAGATGGACTGAAGCTTTCTTT. It codes for CSARWTEAFF.

Many counts were recorded for this clonotype. The gene calls are TRBV3-1 and TRBJ2-1; D perhaps matches TRBD2 (6 bases). The CDR3 has 12 residues. Per the germline V gene, CDR1 is LGHDT and CDR2 is YNNKEL (reference sequence). V lost 4 bases and J 9 bases, leaving 10 bases between the germline ends. The CDR3 sequence is CASSLTSVEQFF. As DNA, the CDR3 is TGTGCCAGCAGCCTGACTAGTGTTGAGCAGTTCTTC.

Only a few counts were recorded for this clonotype. J is TRBJ2-4 and V is TRBV18; TRBD1 aligns across 8 bases. This CDR3 contains 13 residues. Trimming removed 6 bases from V and 9 bases from J; junction bases left unmatched: 7. Germline assignment: CDR1 KGHSH and CDR2 LQKENI. CDR3 sequence: CASSTGEMGIQYF. CDR3 DNA: TGTGCCAGCTCGACAGGGGAAATGGGCATTCAGTACTTC.

This clonotype was counted at least ten times. The chain uses TRBV10-2 and TRBJ2-7; 13 bases align to TRBD2. With 8 bases clipped from V and 5 bases from J, the junction kept 6 bases outside the gene matches. The CDR3 contains 14 residues. From germline, CDR1 is WSHSY and CDR2 SAAADI. In DNA form, the CDR3 reads TGCGCCAGCTGGACTAGCGGGAGTATCCACGAGCAGTACTTC. It is translated as CASWTSGSIHEQYF.

This clonotype came up many times. This chain connects TRBV19 to TRBJ1-6; D unclear. This CDR3 region has 13 residues. The ends were cut back, 2 bases at V and 7 bases at J, with 6 bases in the middle. CDR1 LNHDA and CDR2 SQIVND come from the germline V gene (reference sequence). This chain's CDR3 is CASSILGNSPLHF. The CDR3 DNA is TGTGCCAGTAGTATACTTGGGAATTCACCCCTCCACTTT.